This T cell receptor (beta chain) is drawn from a study of CD8+CD57+ T cells in acquired aplastic anemia. For the study at large: An average of 3.2 ug of DNA was obtained from sorted CD4+ and CD8+ cells. Broader study findings: Patients and controls were found to share twenty-nine CD8+ CDR3 sequences.

V gave up 2 bases and J gave up 5 bases, with 16 bases separating them. From germline, CDR1 is SGHVS and CDR2 FQNEAQ. The CDR3 totals 16 residues. Genomic DNA, serving as template, underwent TCR beta VDJ and CDR3 profiling. MiXCR was run by TCRdb on the reads, yielding one entry per CDR3 protein. The table records 200,000 to 250,000 distinct CDR3 sequences, roughly 60% of them present only once. This clonotype has a count of ten or more. Its antigen is not known. Patients sequenced had flow cytometry evidence of CD8+CD57+ cell expansion. Material for sequencing was sorted CD4+, CD8+, or CD8+CD57+ T cells (not recorded which) from PBMCs. This sequence joins TRBV7-8 and TRBJ1-5; D is possibly TRBD1 (5 bases). The origin of this receptor is a human donor with aplastic anemia. The CDR3 reads CASSLSPGLEDQPQHF. The CDR3 bases are TGTGCCAGCAGCTTATCGCCAGGGCTGGAGGATCAGCCCCAGCATTTT. The full variable domain, completed using reference TRBV7-8 and TRBJ1-5, is GAGVSQSPRYKVAKRGQDVALRCDPISGHVSLFWYQQALGQGPEFLTYFQNEAQLDKSGLPSDRFFAERPEGSVSTLKIQRTQQEDSAVYLCASSLSPGLEDQPQHFGDGTRLSIL.